Presented here are 22 T cell receptor beta chains from one specimen sequenced in a study of regulatory dendritic cells for organ transplantation. Sorted T cells were CFSE-labeled and cultured 5 days with allogeneic regulatory or mature dendritic cells at 1:10. Their antigens remain unidentified. Using immunoSEQ multiplex PCR, the repertoire was profiled, and TCRdb retains in-frame clones only, with some absent. In the table there are about 12,000 clones, 60% to 80% of which are singletons. The source material was naive CD8+ T cells from blood cultured with regulatory dendritic cells. The subset denotes: CD45RA+ naive T cells. Every receptor here comes from a human donor in good health.

The genes are TRBV5-1 and TRBJ1-1; 7 bases line up with TRBD1. Unmatched junction bases numbered 14, after V lost 1 base and J lost 5 bases. CDR3 length equals 17 residues. In germline, CDR1 is SGHRS, CDR2 YFSETQ. CDR3 nucleotides: TGCGCCAGCAGCTTGACCCCCCTTGACAGGGAGAAGACTGAAGCTTTCTTT. Translated: CASSLTPLDREKTEAFF.

The chain uses TRBV2 and TRBJ1-4; 11 bases are shared with TRBD1. The CDR3 consists of 17 residues. J was trimmed by 7 bases and V by 3 bases; bases with no gene match: 10. CDR1 is SNHLY, CDR2 FYNNEI, per germline. CDR3 DNA sequence: TGTGCCAGCAGTGACACTTTACCCGGGACAGGGGGTGAAAAACTGTTTTTT. Protein: CASSDTLPGTGGEKLFF.

The V call is TRBV9, the J call TRBJ2-7; 9 bases map to TRBD1. The V gene's germline CDR1 is SGDLS and CDR2 YYNGEE. J lost 1 base, V lost 3 bases, and 5 bases had no gene match. The CDR3 length is 15 residues. The CDR3 coding sequence is TGTGCCAGCAGCGGGGACAGGGAATCATCCTACGAGCAGTACTTC. Amino acid sequence: CASSGDRESSYEQYF. The complete variable domain, with remaining parts taken from reference TRBV9 and TRBJ2-7, reads DSGVTQTPKHLITATGQRVTLRCSPRSGDLSVYWYQQSLDQGLQFLIQYYNGEERAKGNILERFSAQQFPDLHSELNLSSLELGDSALYFCASSGDRESSYEQYFGPGTRLTVT.

The J gene is TRBJ2-1, the V gene TRBV7-9, with TRBD2 identical over 7 bases. Unmatched junction bases numbered 9, after V lost 10 bases and J lost 0 bases. The CDR3 is made up of 15 amino acids. Germline V lookup: CDR1 SEHNR, CDR2 FQNEAQ (reference sequence). The CDR3, as DNA: TGTGCCATCCCGTGGGGGGGGAGCTCCTACAATGAGCAGTTCTTC. Translation gives CAIPWGGSSYNEQFF. Based on the CDR3 plus reference TRBV7-9 and TRBJ2-1, the full variable domain is DTGVSQNPRHKITKRGQNVTFRCDPISEHNRLYWYRQTLGQGPEFLTYFQNEAQLEKSRLLSDRFSAERPKGSFSTLEIQRTEQGDSAMYLCAIPWGGSSYNEQFFGPGTRLTVL.

This clone showed up just once. The chain couples TRBV5-6 to TRBJ1-5; 7 bases are a match to TRBD1. The CDR3 covers 15 residues. With 0 bases clipped from V and 7 bases from J, the junction kept 7 bases outside the gene matches. CDR1 is SGHDT and CDR2 is YYEEEE in the germline V gene. CDR3 sequence: CASSLEGGPAQPQHF. CDR3 DNA sequence: TGTGCCAGCAGCTTGGAAGGGGGCCCGGCACAGCCCCAGCATTTT.

The CDR3 sequence: CSVGTVNSNQPQHF. CDR3 coding DNA: TGCAGCGTTGGGACAGTAAATAGCAATCAGCCCCAGCATTTT. The V and J genes are TRBV29-1 and TRBJ1-5; D possibly corresponds to TRBD1 (6 bases). The CDR3 length is 14 residues. V gave up 4 bases and J gave up 0 bases, with 10 bases separating them. CDR1 SQVTM and CDR2 ANQGSEA come from the germline V gene.

The rearrangement uses TRBV27 and TRBJ2-1; 10 positions agree with TRBD2. The CDR3 is made up of 15 amino acids. Per germline, CDR1 MNHEY and CDR2 SMNVEV (reference sequence). The V and J ends lost 8 bases and 9 bases, in that order; junction bases with no gene match: 13. CDR3 coding DNA: TGTGCCAGCTCCCTTGGACTAGCGGCTTGGAGTGAGCAGTTCTTC. Protein product: CASSLGLAAWSEQFF.

The V gene is TRBV7-9, the J gene TRBJ2-7; D gene unclear. The CDR3 has 13 residues. V shed 2 bases and J shed 2 bases, with 7 bases lying between them. Looked up from germline, CDR1 is SEHNR and CDR2 is FQNEAQ (reference sequence). The CDR3 spells CASSLPATYEQYF. The CDR3 DNA reads TGTGCCAGCAGCTTACCAGCGACCTACGAGCAGTACTTC.

The chain uses TRBV27 and TRBJ1-3; 10 nucleotides line up with TRBD1. CDR3 size: 16 residues. CDR1 is MNHEY, CDR2 SMNVEV, per germline (reference sequence). Losses at the gene ends were 0 bases for V and 2 bases for J; bases not matched to a gene: 1. The CDR3 DNA sequence: TGTGCCAGCAGTTTATCCGGGACAGGGGCTGGAAACACCATATATTTT. It codes for CASSLSGTGAGNTIYF.

Only a few counts were recorded for this clone. The chain carries TRBV4-3 and TRBJ1-3, with 7 bases that match TRBD1. Germline V gene lookup returns CDR1 LGHNA and CDR2 YSLEER. V shed 0 bases and J 8 bases; nucleotides not matched to a gene: 7. The CDR3 has 15 residues. DNA of the CDR3: TGCGCCAGCAGCCAAGACAGGGGGACGGGATACACCATATATTTT. Translating it yields CASSQDRGTGYTIYF.

The rearrangement joins TRBV16 to TRBJ2-1, with D tentatively TRBD2 (6 bases). Trimming stripped 1 base from V and 5 bases from J, with 12 bases between. The germline V gene has CDR1 KGHSY and CDR2 FQNENV. The CDR3 length is 15 residues. The CDR3 DNA follows: TGTGCCAGCAGCCAATGGAGGGGATCCAACAATGAGCAGTTCTTC. Translating gives CASSQWRGSNNEQFF.

This chain uses TRBV15 with TRBJ1-1, with D possibly TRBD1 on 6 matching bases. Germline-derived CDR1 and CDR2 are LNHNV and YYDKDF (reference sequence). This CDR3 has 16 residues. V gave up 0 bases and J gave up 1 base, with 12 bases separating them. The CDR3 DNA reads TGTGCCACCAGCAGAGATAGGGGACAACCGAACACTGAAGCTTTCTTT. Protein product: CATSRDRGQPNTEAFF.

The chain joins TRBV4-3 to TRBJ2-5; D perhaps matches TRBD2 (6 bases). This CDR3 spans 15 amino acids. Germline CDR1 is LGHNA and CDR2 is YSLEER. The germline V and J ends were trimmed by 0 bases and 1 base, with 9 bases remaining between them. The CDR3 region has the DNA TGCGCCAGCAGCCAAGAATCCGGGGGCCAAGAGACCCAGTACTTC. It translates to CASSQESGGQETQYF.

The V call is TRBV11-3, the J call TRBJ2-1; D is perhaps TRBD1 (6 bases). Germline loops: CDR1 SGHNT, CDR2 YENEEA. The CDR3 is 18 amino acids. Trimming stripped 1 base from V and 0 bases from J, with 16 bases between. CDR3 region: CASSLGGPGRISYNEQFF. CDR3 sequence (DNA): TGTGCCAGCAGCTTAGGGGGGCCAGGTAGGATCTCCTACAATGAGCAGTTCTTC.

CDR3 in DNA: TGTGCCAGCAGCACCGTCCTCCAAAAGGACAGGGGATCCCACGAGCAGTACTTC. Its protein is CASSTVLQKDRGSHEQYF. V gene TRBV5-6 combines with J gene TRBJ2-7; 9 bases are a match to TRBD1. Germline values: CDR1 SGHDT, CDR2 YYEEEE. V dropped 4 bases and J dropped 5; count of bases not matched to a gene: 19. This CDR3 spans 18 amino acids. Full variable domain (remainder filled in from reference TRBV5-6 and TRBJ2-7): DAGVTQSPTHLIKTRGQQVTLRCSPKSGHDTVSWYQQALGQGPQFIFQYYEEEERQRGNFPDRFSGHQFPNYSSELNVNALLLGDSALYLCASSTVLQKDRGSHEQYFGPGTRLTVT.

The chain links TRBV7-9 to TRBJ2-5; a possible D gene is TRBD1 (6 bases). The CDR3 length is 13 residues. Germline CDR1 is SEHNR and CDR2 is FQNEAQ (reference sequence). The V and J ends lost 3 bases and 2 bases respectively, with 7 bases between them. CDR3 DNA sequence: TGTGCCAGCAGCTTCGGACAGCAAGAGACCCAGTACTTC. Translating it yields CASSFGQQETQYF.

The rearrangement uses TRBV7-2 and TRBJ1-1; the D gene is possibly TRBD1 (6 bases). The CDR3 is made up of 16 amino acids. Trimming took off 0 bases at V and 4 bases at J, with 15 bases between the two ends. Germline-derived CDR1 and CDR2 are SGHTA and FQGNSA. CDR3 loop: CASSLAARGSPTEAFF. The CDR3 DNA reads as TGTGCCAGCAGCTTAGCTGCCAGGGGTTCGCCCACTGAAGCTTTCTTT.

The V call is TRBV29-1, the J call TRBJ2-3; TRBD1 is a possible D gene (6 bases). From germline, CDR1 is SQVTM and CDR2 ANQGSEA. This CDR3 spans 13 amino acids. V was shortened by 7 bases and J by 3 bases, with 14 bases between the two germline ends. CDR3 bases: TGCAGCGAACAGGGTTCCACGACAGATACGCAGTATTTT. Translated: CSEQGSTTDTQYF.

The V and J genes are TRBV9 and TRBJ2-1; D might be TRBD2 (6 bases). The length of the CDR3 is 13 residues. CDR1 and CDR2 from the germline V gene are SGDLS and YYNGEE. V was trimmed by 2 bases and J by 9 bases, leaving 12 bases between them. CDR3 region: CASSVGRGGEQFF. The CDR3 DNA is TGTGCCAGCAGCGTCGGGCGGGGTGGTGAGCAGTTCTTC.

The chain joins TRBV5-6 to TRBJ1-3, with D perhaps matching TRBD1 (6 bases). The germline CDR1 and CDR2 sequences are SGHDT and YYEEEE. V was shortened by 3 bases and J by 1 base, with 11 bases between the two germline ends. The CDR3 contains 15 residues. CDR3 amino acids: CASSYLTGSGNTIYF. For the CDR3, the DNA is TGTGCCAGCAGCTATTTGACAGGATCTGGAAACACCATATATTTT.

The CDR3 DNA is TGTGCCAGCAGCTCGGGGAGGCGCTACCATGAAGCTTTCTTT. It translates to CASSSGRRYHEAFF. The rearrangement links TRBV11-3 to TRBJ1-1; D not certain. Trimming pared 4 bases from V and 7 bases from J, leaving 16 bases between. CDR3 length: 14 amino acids. The germline V gene encodes CDR1 SGHNT and CDR2 YENEEA.

This clone was seen a few times. The chain joins TRBV7-6 to TRBJ1-5; no reliable D call. Germline V gives CDR1 SGHVS, CDR2 FNYEAQ. The length of the CDR3 is 12 residues. With 4 bases removed from V and 5 bases from J, the gap between germline ends came to 6 bases. The DNA for the CDR3 is TGTGCCAGCAGCTCTGCGGATCAGCCCCAGCATTTT. Translation gives CASSSADQPQHF.